Below are 19 T cell receptor beta chains sequenced from a single sample in a study of blood T cell repertoires in COVID-19 (dated by TCRdb to between 2020 and 2021). Library preparation was by the immunoSEQ multiplex PCR assay. TCRdb retrieved this table from immuneACCESS and kept in-frame rearrangements only. Not all clones are present; in checked studies, unresolved V genes account for under half, and no reason is known for the remainder. The sample includes about 320,000 clones, with 86% observed a single time. In total, the top ten clones hold under 2% of the sample. The sample taken for sequencing was peripheral blood. These receptors were taken from a woman between 45 and 60 years old with acute or convalescent COVID-19.

The chain links TRBV30 to TRBJ2-7, with 8 bases that match TRBD1. This CDR3 has 14 amino acids. Trimming at V came to 4 bases and at J to 4 bases, leaving 9 bases not matched to a gene. The V gene's germline CDR1 is GTSNPN and CDR2 SVGIG (reference sequence). The CDR3 region is CAWKFPGGIYEQYF. The DNA for the CDR3 is TGTGCCTGGAAATTTCCAGGGGGCATTTACGAGCAGTACTTC.

V gene TRBV3-1 (or the pseudogene TRBV3-2) combines with J gene TRBJ2-2; no clear D gene. The ends were cut back, 7 bases at V and 2 bases at J, with 2 bases in the middle. CDR3 length: 11 residues. Germline-derived CDR1 and CDR2 are LGHDT and YNNKEL (reference sequence). The CDR3 protein is CASTNTGELFF. The CDR3 DNA sequence: TGTGCCAGCACTAACACCGGGGAGCTGTTTTTT.

This chain connects TRBV7-8 to TRBJ2-1, with TRBD2 matching over 10 bases. The CDR3 is made up of 17 amino acids. The ends lost 5 bases at V and 0 bases at J; junction bases unmatched: 7. The germline gives CDR1 SGHVS, CDR2 FQNEAQ. The CDR3 sequence: CASSLPGLADSYNEQFF. The CDR3 nucleotides read TGTGCCAGCAGCCTCCCCGGACTAGCGGACTCCTACAATGAGCAGTTCTTC.

This clone occurred once. CDR3 DNA: TGTGCCAGCAGCTTAGGGCTCAGCGGGAGGGCCCAAGAGACCCAGTACTTC. It specifies CASSLGLSGRAQETQYF. V gene TRBV7-2 combines with J gene TRBJ2-5, with 10 bases lining up with TRBD2. The germline CDR1 and CDR2 sequences are SGHTA and FQGNSA. J gave up 1 base and V 1 base, and 6 bases lay outside the gene matches. The CDR3 length is 17 residues.

The rearrangement uses TRBV7-3 and TRBJ2-1; 10 bases map to TRBD2. The V segment lost 4 bases and the J segment 7 bases; nucleotides outside the gene matches: 7. The length of the CDR3 is 15 residues. CDR1 and CDR2 (germline): SGHTA, FQGTGA. This chain's CDR3 is CASSSSGSILNEQFF. DNA of the CDR3: TGTGCCAGCAGCTCTAGCGGGAGCATCTTAAATGAGCAGTTCTTC.

The CDR3 DNA reads as TGTGCCAGCAGCTTAGAACAGGGAACCTACGAGCAGTACTTC. Translated, it gives CASSLEQGTYEQYF. The chain joins TRBV13 to TRBJ2-7; D perhaps matches TRBD1 (6 bases). Trimming took 1 base from V and 2 from J, leaving 9 bases between them. The CDR3 loop spans 14 amino acids. CDR1 PRHDT and CDR2 FYEKMQ come from the germline V gene (reference sequence).

This chain connects TRBV24-1 to TRBJ1-2; the match to TRBD1 covers 9 bases. The CDR3 has 14 amino acids. The V and J ends lost 7 bases and 3 bases, in that order; junction bases with no gene match: 5. CDR1 is KGHDR and CDR2 is SFDVKD in the germline V gene. CDR3 DNA: TGTGCCACCAGCCGGACAGGGGTCGACTATGGCTACACCTTC. It specifies CATSRTGVDYGYTF.

The rearrangement uses TRBV2 and TRBJ1-5; the match to TRBD1 covers 7 bases. The CDR3 is made up of 15 amino acids. Germline CDR1 is SNHLY and CDR2 is FYNNEI. V lost 7 bases to trimming and J lost 5 bases; unmatched junction nucleotides: 11. Here the CDR3 DNA reads TGTGCCAGCAAGGAATCGACAGGGAACCATCAGCCCCAGCATTTT. Its protein is CASKESTGNHQPQHF.

The V and J genes are TRBV27 and TRBJ1-5; D uncertain. Germline CDR1 and CDR2: MNHEY and SMNVEV (reference sequence). The V end lost 0 bases, the J end lost 3 bases, and 12 bases lay between the germline ends. The CDR3 consists of 16 residues. This CDR3 reads CASSLSVSGLNQPQHF. CDR3 bases: TGTGCCAGCAGTTTATCAGTCTCGGGTCTCAATCAGCCCCAGCATTTT.

The CDR3 loop reads CASSSTSKVSNEQFF. In DNA, the CDR3 is TGTGCCAGCAGCTCAACTAGTAAGGTTTCCAATGAGCAGTTCTTC. J is TRBJ2-1 and V is TRBV7-8; TRBD2 might be the D (5 bases). V dropped 4 bases and J dropped 6 bases, with 16 bases sitting between them. The CDR3 consists of 15 residues. The germline gives CDR1 SGHVS, CDR2 FQNEAQ.

The chain joins TRBV11-2 to TRBJ2-7; 8 nucleotides match TRBD2. V lost 5 bases and J lost 3; bases outside the gene matches: 6. The CDR3 spans 14 residues. Germline V gives CDR1 SGHAT, CDR2 FQNNGV. The CDR3 DNA sequence: TGTGCCAGCAGCGTGGGACTAGGAAACTACGAGCAGTACTTC. It is translated as CASSVGLGNYEQYF.

The CDR3 DNA is TGCGCCAGCAGCTTGGGAAGGAGCTCCTACGAGCAGTACTTC. It specifies CASSLGRSSYEQYF. The chain has TRBV5-1 and TRBJ2-7; D remains unclear. V was cut by 0 bases and J by 0 bases, with 7 bases left in between. Germline CDR1 is SGHRS and CDR2 is YFSETQ. The CDR3 is 14 amino acids. The full variable domain, in which reference TRBV5-1 and TRBJ2-7 provide the parts outside the CDR3, is KAGVTQTPRYLIKTRGQQVTLSCSPISGHRSVSWYQQTPGQGLQFLFEYFSETQRNKGNFPGRFSGRQFSNSRSEMNVSTLELGDSALYLCASSLGRSSYEQYFGPGTRLTVT.

The chain couples TRBV3-1 (or the pseudogene TRBV3-2) to TRBJ2-7; D remains ambiguous. V was clipped by 2 bases and J by 0 bases, with 5 bases between them. Germline CDR1 is LGHDT and CDR2 is YNNKEL (reference sequence). This CDR3 comprises 13 residues. CDR3 in DNA: TGTGCCAGCAGCCAACTCTCCTCCTACGAGCAGTACTTC. As protein: CASSQLSSYEQYF.

This clone showed up just a few times. The chain combines TRBV28 with TRBJ2-6, with unresolved D. The CDR3 consists of 16 residues. From germline, CDR1 is MDHEN and CDR2 SYDVKM. Trimming removed 4 bases at V and 0 bases at J, with 10 bases between. The CDR3 protein is CASSWAKSSGANVLTF. CDR3 in DNA: TGTGCCAGCAGTTGGGCGAAAAGCTCTGGGGCCAACGTCCTGACTTTC.

The rearrangement links TRBV2 to TRBJ2-1; TRBD2 aligns across 10 bases. V lost 3 bases to trimming and J lost 8 bases; unmatched junction nucleotides: 1. This CDR3 has 13 residues. The germline V gene has CDR1 SNHLY and CDR2 FYNNEI. In DNA, the CDR3 is TGTGCCAGCAGTGAGCTAGCGGGGGATGAGCAGTTCTTC. Its translation is CASSELAGDEQFF.

This sequence joins TRBV15 and TRBJ2-1; perhaps TRBD1 as D (5 bases). The CDR3 is 13 amino acids. From germline, CDR1 is LNHNV and CDR2 YYDKDF (reference sequence). V gave up 0 bases and J gave up 6 bases, with 6 bases separating them. CDR3 sequence (DNA): TGTGCCACCAGCAGAGACAGGGCCAATGAGCAGTTCTTC. Protein sequence: CATSRDRANEQFF.

This chain connects TRBV30 to TRBJ2-5; D call uncertain. Germline CDR1 GTSNPN, CDR2 SVGIG (reference sequence). V was cut by 0 bases and J by 5 bases, with 4 bases left in between. The CDR3 extends over 11 amino acids. Written as DNA, the CDR3 is TGTGCCTGGAGTGTACAGGAGACCCAGTACTTC. It encodes CAWSVQETQYF.

The rearrangement joins TRBV19 to TRBJ2-3; D ambiguous. The V end lost 3 bases, the J end lost 2 bases, and 9 bases lay between the germline ends. This CDR3 has 14 amino acids. The germline gives CDR1 LNHDA, CDR2 SQIVND (reference sequence). CDR3 in amino acids: CASSIYSFTDTQYF. Written as DNA, the CDR3 is TGTGCCAGTAGTATCTACAGCTTCACAGATACGCAGTATTTT. Drawing the rest from reference TRBV19 and TRBJ2-3, the complete variable domain is DGGITQSPKYLFRKEGQNVTLSCEQNLNHDAMYWYRQDPGQGLRLIYYSQIVNDFQKGDIAEGYSVSREKKESFPLTVTSAQKNPTAFYLCASSIYSFTDTQYFGPGTRLTVL.

This chain uses TRBV6-6 with TRBJ1-4, with D maybe TRBD1 (5 bases). Deletions cut 2 bases from V and 6 bases from J, with 10 bases between. This CDR3 comprises 14 residues. CDR1 is MNHNY, CDR2 SVGAGI, per germline (reference sequence). CDR3 bases: TGTGCCAGCAGTTACAGGGGCGCAGATGAAAAACTGTTTTTT. It encodes CASSYRGADEKLFF.